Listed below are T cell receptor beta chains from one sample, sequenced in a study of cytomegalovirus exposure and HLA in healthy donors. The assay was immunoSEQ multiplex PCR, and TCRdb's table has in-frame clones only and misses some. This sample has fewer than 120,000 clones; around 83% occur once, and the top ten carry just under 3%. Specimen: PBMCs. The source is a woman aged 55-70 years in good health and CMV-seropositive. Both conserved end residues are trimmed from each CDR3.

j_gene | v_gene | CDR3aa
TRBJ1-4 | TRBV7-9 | ASSRGVRGGGEKLF
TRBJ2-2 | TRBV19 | ASSTGQGSGELF
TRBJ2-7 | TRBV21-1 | ASDGRLDEQY
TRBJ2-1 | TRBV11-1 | ASSLRGYNEQF
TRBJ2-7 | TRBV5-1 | ASSLKPPSGSSGEIYEQY
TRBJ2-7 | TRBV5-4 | ASSLPGGSSYEQY
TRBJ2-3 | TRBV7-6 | ASSLAPAGHTDTQY
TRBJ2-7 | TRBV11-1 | ASSLDWGVYREQY
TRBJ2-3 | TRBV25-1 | ASSDPQGTDTQY
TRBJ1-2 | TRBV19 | ASRGSGQGTYGYT
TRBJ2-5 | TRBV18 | ASSPRTSGRSQETQY
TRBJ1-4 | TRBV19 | ASRRTGATNEKLF
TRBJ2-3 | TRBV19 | ASTGGTTDTQY
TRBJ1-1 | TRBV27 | ASSLRPAGDTEAF
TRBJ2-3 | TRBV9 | ASSVLSHGADTQY
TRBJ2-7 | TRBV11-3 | ASSDGTSGEQY
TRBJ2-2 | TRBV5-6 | ASSLGAGGDNTGELF
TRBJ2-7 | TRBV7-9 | SSSTGQGHYEQY
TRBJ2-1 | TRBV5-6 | ASSIGLAGGNEQF
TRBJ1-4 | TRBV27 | ASSLWQTNEKLF
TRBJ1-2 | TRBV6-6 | ASEGQGAFGYT
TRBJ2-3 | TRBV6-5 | ASAAGRTDTQY
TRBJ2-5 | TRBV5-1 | ASSSRPPEAQY
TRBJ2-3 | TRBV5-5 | ASSLGFRWERDTQY
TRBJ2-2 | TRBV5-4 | ASSLWVAGNTGELF
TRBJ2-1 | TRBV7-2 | ASSSPTSGRGLSYNEQF
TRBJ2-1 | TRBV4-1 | ASSQDLAGAFPPF
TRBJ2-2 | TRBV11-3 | ASSLDQGGSLNTGELF
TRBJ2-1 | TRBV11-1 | ASARLAGAYNEQF
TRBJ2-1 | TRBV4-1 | ASSTALLAAEQF
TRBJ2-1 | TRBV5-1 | ASSSGLGGNEQF
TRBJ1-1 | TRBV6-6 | ASSLGQGNTEAF
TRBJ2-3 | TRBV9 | ASSVAGTSLDTQY
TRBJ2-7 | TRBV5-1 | ASSFGQGPGEQY
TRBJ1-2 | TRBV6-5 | ASSYTETTGYGYT